This T cell receptor (beta chain) emerged from a study of control samples from healthy donors and cancer patients. V was trimmed by 8 bases and J by 1 base, leaving 16 bases between them. CDR1 and CDR2 (germline): SQVTM, ANQGSEA. The CDR3 is made up of 14 amino acids. Libraries were prepared by immunoSEQ multiplex PCR; TCRdb keeps only in-frame clonotypes and omits some of them. The sample includes about 63,000 clones, over 75% of them seen just once. The material sequenced was blood. The rearrangement joins TRBV29-1 to TRBJ2-3, with D possibly TRBD1 on 6 matching bases. The source of this sequence is a man aged 35 to 55 in good health. Written as DNA, the CDR3 is TGCAGCCTAGCAGGGGACACTCGCACAGATACGCAGTATTTT. It is translated as CSLAGDTRTDTQYF.